The 14 T cell receptor beta chains presented below share a single source sample, sequenced in a study of blood T cells in healthy people across ages. The second PCR ran roughly 6 to 12 cycles with a sample-barcoded 5' primer and J-beta primers. A single record per CDR3 protein comes from TCRdb applying MiXCR to the 5' RACE reads. The sample shows around 870,000 distinct CDR3 sequences, roughly 26% of them seen only once. Sequences were obtained from blood. These receptors all stem from a woman aged 80 or over in good health.

The chain uses TRBV3-1 and TRBJ2-7; TRBD1 matches 9 bases. Germline lookup yields CDR1 LGHDT and CDR2 YNNKEL (reference sequence). With 3 bases clipped from V and 3 bases from J, the junction kept 6 bases outside the gene matches. The CDR3 is 15 residues long. CDR3 protein: CASSHRQGVNYEQYF. The CDR3 DNA reads as TGTGCCAGCAGCCACAGACAGGGGGTAAACTACGAGCAGTACTTC.

The chain is built from TRBV20-1 and TRBJ2-2; 7 bases are shared with TRBD2. Losses at the gene ends were 5 bases for V and 1 base for J; bases not matched to a gene: 13. The CDR3 sequence is 17 residues long. The germline gives CDR1 DFQATT, CDR2 SNEGSKA (reference sequence). The CDR3, as DNA: TGCAGTGCTTCGCTAGACTTGACTAGCAGGAACACCGGGGAGCTGTTTTTT. Protein product: CSASLDLTSRNTGELFF.

Regarding this clonotype: It may be a read error: a sequence one base away is much more abundant. The missing conserved phenylalanine or tryptophan at the end of this CDR3 makes a read error likely. The chain uses TRBV7-9 and TRBJ2-1; 9 bases line up with TRBD2. The V segment lost 3 bases and the J segment 4 bases; nucleotides outside the gene matches: 10. Germline CDR1 SEHNR, CDR2 FQNEAQ (reference sequence). The CDR3 extends over 17 amino acids. In nucleotides, the CDR3 is TGTGCCAGCAGCTTGGATTTAGCGGGGGCGACGTACAATGAGCAGTTCGTC. This translates into CASSLDLAGATYNEQFV.

With respect to this clonotype: A much larger clone is a single base away; this may be a read error. This chain joins TRBV3-1 and TRBJ2-1, with 9 positions matching TRBD2. Germline V gene data show CDR1 as LGHDT and CDR2 as YNNKEL (reference sequence). This CDR3 has 15 residues. The CDR3: CASNQVSGGRDEQFF. The DNA of the CDR3 is TGTGCCAGCAACCAAGTCAGCGGGGGGCGGGATGAGCAGTTCTTC.

This clonotype was seen many times. The rearrangement uses TRBV4-3 and TRBJ2-4; D uncertain. V was shortened by 1 base and J by 8 bases, with 18 bases between the two germline ends. The CDR3 loop spans 16 amino acids. CDR1 is LGHNA and CDR2 is YSLEER in the germline V gene. The CDR3 DNA is TGCGCCAGCAGCCAAGGGTCACGTAGGAGCCGGGACATTCAGTACTTC. It is translated as CASSQGSRRSRDIQYF.

This clonotype was seen many times. The rearrangement joins TRBV27 to TRBJ2-7; D perhaps matches TRBD1 (6 bases). Trimming removed 6 bases from V and 0 bases from J, with 21 bases in between. The length of the CDR3 is 17 residues. Looked up from germline, CDR1 is MNHEY and CDR2 is SMNVEV (reference sequence). The CDR3 nucleotides read TGTGCCAGCAGACCCGAAAGGGGACACCGCTTCTCCTACGAGCAGTACTTC. It is translated as CASRPERGHRFSYEQYF.

This clonotype was detected only a few times. J is TRBJ1-2 and V is TRBV20-1; D call uncertain. This CDR3 is built from 14 residues. CDR1 is DFQATT, CDR2 SNEGSKA, per germline (reference sequence). Trimming left V 5 bases short and J 0 bases short, with 13 bases between. CDR3 region: CSAPEGAANYGYTF. CDR3 sequence (DNA): TGCAGTGCTCCGGAGGGAGCAGCTAACTATGGCTACACCTTC.

The chain is built from TRBV12-3 or TRBV12-4 and TRBJ2-7; 8 bases agree with TRBD2. V lost 2 bases, J lost 0 bases, and 12 bases stayed unmatched. This CDR3 is 18 amino acids long. CDR3 sequence: CASSLTPSGSRSSYEQYF. Written as DNA, the CDR3 is TGTGCCAGCAGTTTAACCCCTAGCGGGTCTAGGAGCTCCTACGAGCAGTACTTC.

The rearrangement joins TRBV7-9 to TRBJ1-1; D is ambiguous. V was cut by 1 base and J by 3 bases, with 12 bases left in between. Germline V gives CDR1 SEHNR, CDR2 FQNEAQ (reference sequence). This CDR3 region has 15 residues. This CDR3 reads CASSLGGEPYTEAFF. CDR3 nucleotides: TGTGCCAGCAGCTTAGGGGGAGAGCCTTACACTGAAGCTTTCTTT. Looking up the rest from reference TRBV7-9 and TRBJ1-1 gives the full variable domain: DTGVSQNPRHKITKRGQNVTFRCDPISEHNRLYWYRQTLGQGPEFLTYFQNEAQLEKSRLLSDRFSAERPKGSFSTLEIQRTEQGDSAMYLCASSLGGEPYTEAFFGQGTRLTVV.

This clonotype was detected once. The V call is TRBV28, the J call TRBJ2-5; the D is unclear. Judging by the DNA end, TRBJ2-7 fits better; the J call may be wrong. CDR1 and CDR2 (germline): MDHEN, SYDVKM. The CDR3 consists of 11 residues. DNA for the CDR3: TGTGCCAGCAGTTTACAAGACGAGCAGTACTTC. It yields the protein CASSLQDEQYF.

The V and J genes are TRBV20-1 and TRBJ2-3; D may be TRBD2 (6 bases). The ends were cut back, 6 bases at V and 2 bases at J, with 9 bases in the middle. Germline V gene sequence: CDR1 DFQATT, CDR2 SNEGSKA (reference sequence). CDR3 length: 12 residues. The CDR3 loop reads CSAWTNTDTQYF. Written as DNA, the CDR3 is TGCAGTGCCTGGACTAACACAGATACGCAGTATTTT.

About this clonotype: A much more abundant neighbour one base away suggests this may be a read error. The V and J genes are TRBV12-3 or TRBV12-4 and TRBJ2-1; tentatively, D is TRBD1 (5 bases). V was pared by 2 bases and J by 5 bases, with 10 bases between. The CDR3 runs to 14 residues. The CDR3 nucleotides are TGTGCCAGCAGTTTAAGTCCAGGGAACAATGAGCAGTTCTTC. Its protein product is CASSLSPGNNEQFF.

The gene calls are TRBV6-2 or TRBV6-3 and TRBJ2-2; D is undetermined. Trimming took off 2 bases at V and 10 bases at J, with 8 bases between the two ends. This CDR3 has 12 residues. Germline CDR1 and CDR2: MNHEY and SVGEGT. Written as DNA, the CDR3 is TGTGCCAGCAGTTACCCTCCTCCGGAGCTGTTTTTT. Its translation: CASSYPPPELFF.

This clonotype was seen a handful of times. A much larger clone lies a single base off, so this may be a read error. J is TRBJ2-7 and V is TRBV6-2 or TRBV6-3; D is unclear. The germline V gene has CDR1 MNHEY and CDR2 SVGEGT. The CDR3 extends over 13 amino acids. Trimming stripped 0 bases from V and 7 bases from J, with 10 bases between. CDR3 nucleotide sequence: TGTGCCAGCAGTTACTCGAATTGGTATGAGCAGTACTTC. As protein: CASSYSNWYEQYF.